This T cell receptor beta chain was documented in a study of regulatory T cells in long-lasting Graves disease. Described time point: newly diagnosed GD, antithyroid drugs for less than 3 months. After RNA was extracted from PBMCs, the TCR library was made from it. Arm-PCR of CDR3 regions and iRepertoire HTBI primers were used to build TCR beta libraries. TCRdb redid the calling of the multiplex PCR reads with MiXCR, one entry per CDR3 protein. The sample yields roughly 350,000 distinct CDR3 sequences, roughly a sixth seen once. V lost 5 bases to trimming and J lost 0 bases, with 17 bases between them. Looked up from germline, CDR1 is SGHVS and CDR2 is FQNEAQ. CDR3 size: 17 residues. This clonotype has a count of ten or more. This same sample was also part of a study on T cells in Graves' hyperthyroidism and ophthalmopathy.

The clonotype was recovered from a man between 40 and 49 years old with Graves disease. The chain joins TRBV7-8 to TRBJ1-3; possibly TRBD1 for D (6 bases). Sequenced material: peripheral blood mononuclear cells (PBMCs), taken at new diagnosis, from a patient treated with antithyroid drugs. The CDR3 DNA sequence: TGTGCCAGCAGCCTTGACAGGAGGTCCCTCTCTGGAAACACCATATATTTT. This translates into CASSLDRRSLSGNTIYF.